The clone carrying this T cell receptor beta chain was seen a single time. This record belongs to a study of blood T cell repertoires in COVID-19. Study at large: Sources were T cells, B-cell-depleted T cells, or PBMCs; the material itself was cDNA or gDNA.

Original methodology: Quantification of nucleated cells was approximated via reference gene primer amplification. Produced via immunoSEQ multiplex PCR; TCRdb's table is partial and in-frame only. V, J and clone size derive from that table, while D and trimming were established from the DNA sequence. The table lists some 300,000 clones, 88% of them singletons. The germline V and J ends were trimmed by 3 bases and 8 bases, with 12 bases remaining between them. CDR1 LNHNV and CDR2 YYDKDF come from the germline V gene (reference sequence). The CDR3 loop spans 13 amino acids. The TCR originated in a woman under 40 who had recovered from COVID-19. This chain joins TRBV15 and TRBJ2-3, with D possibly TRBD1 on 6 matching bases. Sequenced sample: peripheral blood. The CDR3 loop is CATSRGKQGTQYF. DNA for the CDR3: TGTGCCACCAGCAGGGGAAAACAGGGTACGCAGTATTTT.